This T cell receptor beta chain was documented in a study of blood T cell repertoires in COVID-19. In the study overall: Sources were T cells, B-cell-depleted T cells, or PBMCs; the material itself was cDNA or gDNA.

In the authors' workflow: Reference gene primer amplification gave nucleated cell count estimates. Generated by immunoSEQ multiplex PCR, the TCRdb table keeps only in-frame clones and is missing some. The DNA was the basis for D and trimming; V, J and clone size are from that table. The data hold some 310,000 clones, with roughly 84% observed a single time. Sequenced sample: peripheral blood. The TCR comes from a man aged 50 to 59 with active or convalescent COVID-19.

The CDR3, as DNA: TGTGCCAGCAGTGATACCGGGACAGGAGCCTACAATGAGCAGTTCTTC. Its translation is CASSDTGTGAYNEQFF. The chain has TRBV6-1 and TRBJ2-1; 8 bases align to TRBD1. The CDR3 totals 16 residues. Germline-derived CDR1 and CDR2 are MNHNS and SASEGT. V lost 3 bases and J lost 2; bases outside the gene matches: 6.